A selection of T cell receptor beta chains follows, all from one sample in a study of blood T cells in healthy people across ages. Using its own MiXCR run on the 5' RACE reads, TCRdb lists one record per CDR3 protein. The data hold roughly 1,700,000 distinct CDR3 sequences, with 25% to 30% observed a single time. What was sequenced was blood. These receptors were taken from a woman between 25 and 40 years old in good health. Each CDR3 is given with its conserved first and last residue. Fields, in order: CDR3 protein, CDR3 DNA, D gene, clone size, J gene, V gene. A D gene is named only where the DNA matches it firmly. The size entry is marked missing in some rows and otherwise reads once, few, many or a size class.

CASSFSGDEAQYF,TGTGCCAGCAGCTTTTCAGGGGATGAAGCGCAGTATTTT,NA,few,TRBJ2-3,TRBV5-5
CAISETDTQYF,TGTGCCATCAGTGAGACAGATACGCAGTATTTT,NA,many,TRBJ2-3,TRBV10-3
CASSPGLAGGKFTDTQYF,TGCGCCAGCAGCCCCGGACTAGCGGGAGGGAAATTCACAGATACGCAGTATTTT,TRBD2,few,TRBJ2-3,TRBV4-3
CASSFSSGRSTDTQYF,TGTGCCAGCAGTTTCAGTAGCGGGCGAAGCACAGATACGCAGTATTTT,TRBD2,few,TRBJ2-3,TRBV6-6
CASSYQEGVVEQYF,TGTGCCAGCAGTTACCAGGAGGGGGTAGTCGAGCAGTACTTC,NA,NA,TRBJ2-7,TRBV6-2/TRBV6-3
CASSLRGTYNEQYF,TGTGCCAGCAGTTTAAGGGGGACCTACAATGAGCAGTACTTC,NA,few,TRBJ2-7,TRBV12-3/TRBV12-4
CASSQPGRAGTDTQYF,TGTGCCAGCAGCCAGCCCGGGAGGGCCGGCACAGATACGCAGTATTTT,TRBD2,NA,TRBJ2-3,TRBV5-4
CASSYPGIVEFF,TGTGCCAGCAGTTACCCGGGAATAGTGGAGTTCTTC,NA,few,TRBJ2-1,TRBV6-2/TRBV6-3
CASSLAIETQYF,TGTGCCAGCAGCTTAGCGATCGAGACCCAGTACTTC,NA,many,TRBJ2-5,TRBV7-2
CASSPGSNNEQFF,TGCGCCAGCAGCCCGGGTAGTAACAATGAGCAGTTCTTC,NA,few,TRBJ2-1,TRBV5-1
CATSRPDGGYHEQYF,TGTGCCACCAGCAGACCCGACGGGGGTTACCACGAGCAGTACTTC,NA,NA,TRBJ2-7,TRBV15
CAMGETYEQYF,TGTGCCATGGGCGAAACCTACGAGCAGTACTTC,NA,many,TRBJ2-7,TRBV10-3
CASSLMATQETQYF,TGCGCCAGCAGCTTAATGGCGACACAAGAGACCCAGTACTTC,NA,NA,TRBJ2-5,TRBV5-1
CASTLPEGPQETQYF,TGTGCCAGCACCCTACCGGAGGGTCCCCAAGAGACCCAGTACTTC,NA,NA,TRBJ2-5,TRBV11-2
CATRRSGQSYEQYF,TGTGCCACCCGTCGGTCCGGACAGTCCTACGAGCAGTACTTC,NA,many,TRBJ2-7,TRBV10-3
CSARVGRGTSYEQYF,TGCAGTGCTAGAGTGGGTCGCGGGACCTCCTACGAGCAGTACTTC,NA,many,TRBJ2-7,TRBV20-1
CAIRGTGKGYEQYF,TGTGCCATCAGGGGGACAGGGAAAGGATACGAGCAGTACTTC,TRBD1,few,TRBJ2-7,TRBV10-3